The 8 T cell receptor beta chains given below trace back to one sample, sequenced in a study of T cells after somatic rescue of genetic block. Profiling relied on immunoSEQ multiplex PCR, and the TCRdb table lists in-frame clones only, not all of them. The repertoire holds roughly 92,000 clones, with about 87% as singletons. The sample was peripheral blood mononuclear cells (PBMCs). The origin of the receptors is a woman under 30.

Note on this clone: The sample contains more than one DNA sequence encoding this CDR3. The chain employs TRBV6-4 and TRBJ2-1, with 7 bases aligning to TRBD2. V was pared by 0 bases and J by 1 base, with 0 bases of the junction left unmatched. The CDR3 has 15 amino acids. The germline V gene encodes CDR1 MRHNA and CDR2 SNTAGT. CDR3 in DNA: TGTGCCAGCAGTGACTCTAGCGGGTCCTACAATGAGCAGTTCTTC. This codes for CASSDSSGSYNEQFF.

This clone has a single count. V and J are TRBV5-8 and TRBJ2-2, with 9 bases matching TRBD2. V trimming: 0 bases; J trimming: 4 bases; junction bases outside the gene matches: 4. This CDR3 is built from 16 residues. Germline CDR1 reads SGHTS; CDR2 reads YDEGEE. The CDR3 DNA reads as TGTGCCAGCAGCTTGGCCCTAGCGGGATTCACCGGGGAGCTGTTTTTT. It translates to CASSLALAGFTGELFF.

The gene calls are TRBV28 and TRBJ2-1, with 8 nucleotides matching TRBD2. V lost 4 bases to trimming and J lost 4 bases; unmatched junction nucleotides: 6. The CDR3 totals 15 residues. Germline lookup yields CDR1 MDHEN and CDR2 SYDVKM. CDR3 region: CASSSGRAEYNEQFF. The CDR3, as DNA: TGTGCCAGCAGTTCCGGGAGGGCCGAGTACAATGAGCAGTTCTTC.

This chain connects TRBV12-5 to TRBJ2-7; 11 nucleotides align to TRBD1. This CDR3 contains 14 residues. V shed 7 bases and J 5 bases; nucleotides not matched to a gene: 7. Germline V lookup: CDR1 LGHNT, CDR2 FRNRAP. The CDR3 DNA sequence: TGTGCTAGTGTGACCGGGACAGGGGGACACGAGCAGTACTTC. Translation: CASVTGTGGHEQYF.

V gene TRBV13 combines with J gene TRBJ2-7; D remains ambiguous. The CDR3 length is 12 residues. With 0 bases removed from V and 3 bases from J, the gap between germline ends came to 3 bases. The germline V gene encodes CDR1 PRHDT and CDR2 FYEKMQ (reference sequence). CDR3 region: CASSLGGYEQYF. DNA for the CDR3: TGTGCCAGCAGCTTAGGGGGCTACGAGCAGTACTTC. The full variable domain, its missing parts supplied by reference TRBV13 and TRBJ2-7, is AAGVIQSPRHLIKEKRETATLKCYPIPRHDTVYWYQQGPGQDPQFLISFYEKMQSDKGSIPDRFSAQQFSDYHSELNMSSLELGDSALYFCASSLGGYEQYFGPGTRLTVT.

The V call is TRBV29-1, the J call TRBJ1-1, with D unclear. The CDR3 runs to 11 residues. V shed 4 bases and J shed 2 bases, with 5 bases lying between them. Germline CDR1 SQVTM, CDR2 ANQGSEA. The CDR3 region is CSVGHNTEAFF. In nucleotides, the CDR3 is TGCAGCGTTGGTCATAACACTGAAGCTTTCTTT.

The V call is TRBV27, the J call TRBJ2-1; 9 bases align to TRBD2. Germline V lookup: CDR1 MNHEY, CDR2 SMNVEV (reference sequence). V was clipped by 4 bases and J by 5 bases; unmatched bases: 12. The CDR3 spans 17 residues. This chain's CDR3 is CASSSPLSGSGNNEQFF. DNA for the CDR3: TGTGCCAGCAGTTCGCCCCTTAGCGGGAGTGGAAACAATGAGCAGTTCTTC.

This chain connects TRBV4-2 to TRBJ2-3, with D possibly being TRBD2 (5 bases). The V gene's germline CDR1 is LGHNA and CDR2 YNFKEQ. CDR3 length equals 19 residues. V lost 0 bases, J lost 0 bases, and 19 bases lay in between. The CDR3 nucleotides read TGTGCCAGCAGCCAAGATTGGTCGACCAGCGGCACTAGCACAGATACGCAGTATTTT. Translating gives CASSQDWSTSGTSTDTQYF.